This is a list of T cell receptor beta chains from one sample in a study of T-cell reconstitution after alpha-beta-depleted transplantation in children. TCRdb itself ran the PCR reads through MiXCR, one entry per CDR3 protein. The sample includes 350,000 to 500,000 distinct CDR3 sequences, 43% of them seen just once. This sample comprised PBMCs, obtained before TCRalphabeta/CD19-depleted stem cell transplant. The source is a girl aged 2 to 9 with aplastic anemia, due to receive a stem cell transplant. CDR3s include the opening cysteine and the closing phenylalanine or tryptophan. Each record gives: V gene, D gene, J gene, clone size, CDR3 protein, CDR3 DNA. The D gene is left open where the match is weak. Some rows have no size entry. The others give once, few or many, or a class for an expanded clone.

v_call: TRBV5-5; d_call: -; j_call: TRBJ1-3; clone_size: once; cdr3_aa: CACSLAQDYSGNTIYF; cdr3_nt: TGTGCCTGCAGCTTGGCTCAGGACTACTCTGGAAACACCATATATTTT
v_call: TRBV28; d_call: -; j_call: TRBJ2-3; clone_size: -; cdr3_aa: CASSSLSEIWTDTQYF; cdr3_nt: TGTGCCAGCAGTTCCTTAAGCGAGATATGGACAGATACGCAGTATTTT
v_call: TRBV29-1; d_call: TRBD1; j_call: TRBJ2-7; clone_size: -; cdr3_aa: CSVELLSFTPGQSYEQYF; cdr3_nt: TGCAGCGTTGAACTCCTTTCCTTTACGCCGGGACAGTCCTACGAGCAGTACTTC
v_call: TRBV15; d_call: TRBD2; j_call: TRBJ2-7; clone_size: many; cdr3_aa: CATSSTTSGRAFHEQYF; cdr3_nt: TGTGCCACCAGCAGTACTACTAGCGGGAGGGCCTTTCACGAGCAGTACTTC
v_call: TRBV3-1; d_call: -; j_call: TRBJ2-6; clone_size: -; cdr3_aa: CASSHPGSGANVLTF; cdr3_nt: TGTGCCAGCAGCCATCCGGGTTCTGGGGCCAACGTCCTGACTTTC
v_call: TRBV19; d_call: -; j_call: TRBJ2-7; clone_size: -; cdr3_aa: CASSIVLESSYEQYF; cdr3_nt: TGTGCCAGTAGTATAGTGCTGGAGAGCTCCTACGAGCAGTACTTC
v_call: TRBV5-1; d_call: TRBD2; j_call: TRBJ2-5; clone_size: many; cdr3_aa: CASSPKSGRGETQYF; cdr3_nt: TGCGCCAGCAGCCCCAAAAGCGGGAGGGGAGAGACCCAGTACTTC
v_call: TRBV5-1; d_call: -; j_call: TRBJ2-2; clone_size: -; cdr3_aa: CASSLVGPNTGELFF; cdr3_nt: TGCGCCAGCAGCTTGGTGGGACCGAACACCGGGGAGCTGTTTTTT
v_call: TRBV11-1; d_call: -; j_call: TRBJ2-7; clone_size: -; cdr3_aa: CASSPRVALGAYEQYF; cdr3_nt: TGTGCCAGCAGCCCCCGGGTAGCCCTGGGGGCCTACGAGCAGTACTTC
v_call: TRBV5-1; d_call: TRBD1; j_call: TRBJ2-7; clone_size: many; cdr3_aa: CASSPWDRPYEQYF; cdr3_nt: TGCGCCAGCAGCCCATGGGACAGGCCCTACGAGCAGTACTTC
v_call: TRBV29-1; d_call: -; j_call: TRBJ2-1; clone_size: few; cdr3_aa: CSTSWGDNEQFF; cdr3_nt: TGCAGCACCTCTTGGGGCGACAATGAGCAGTTCTTC
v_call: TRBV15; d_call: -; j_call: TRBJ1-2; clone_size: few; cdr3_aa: CATSRDEGSNYGYTF; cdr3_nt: TGTGCCACCAGCAGAGATGAGGGCAGCAACTATGGCTACACCTTC
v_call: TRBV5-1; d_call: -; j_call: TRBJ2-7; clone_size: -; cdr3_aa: CASSFGQGYSYEQYF; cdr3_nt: TGCGCCAGCAGCTTCGGTCAGGGTTACTCCTACGAGCAGTACTTC